One T cell receptor beta chain is described in this entry. Sequencing used immunoSEQ multiplex PCR; TCRdb keeps in-frame clones, though not all of them. This sample has tens of thousands of clones; almost 95% occur once, and the top ten carry approximately 2.8%. This entry comes from a study of T cell changes during pregnancy in multiple sclerosis. CDR1 and CDR2 from the germline V gene are SGHRS and YFSETQ. V was shortened by 2 bases and J by 2 bases, with 17 bases between the two germline ends. There are 16 residues in the CDR3. The specimen was peripheral blood, collected in the third trimester of pregnancy. The chain has TRBV5-1 and TRBJ2-7; weak D call: TRBD1 (5 bases). The TCR comes from a female donor in good health, enrolled as a control in a pregnancy study. The chain's CDR3 is CASSLANFPGTYEQYF. The CDR3 coding sequence is TGCGCCAGCAGCTTAGCGAACTTCCCAGGGACCTACGAGCAGTACTTC. Filled out from reference TRBV5-1 and TRBJ2-7, the complete variable domain reads KAGVTQTPRYLIKTRGQQVTLSCSPISGHRSVSWYQQTPGQGLQFLFEYFSETQRNKGNFPGRFSGRQFSNSRSEMNVSTLELGDSALYLCASSLANFPGTYEQYFGPGTRLTVT.